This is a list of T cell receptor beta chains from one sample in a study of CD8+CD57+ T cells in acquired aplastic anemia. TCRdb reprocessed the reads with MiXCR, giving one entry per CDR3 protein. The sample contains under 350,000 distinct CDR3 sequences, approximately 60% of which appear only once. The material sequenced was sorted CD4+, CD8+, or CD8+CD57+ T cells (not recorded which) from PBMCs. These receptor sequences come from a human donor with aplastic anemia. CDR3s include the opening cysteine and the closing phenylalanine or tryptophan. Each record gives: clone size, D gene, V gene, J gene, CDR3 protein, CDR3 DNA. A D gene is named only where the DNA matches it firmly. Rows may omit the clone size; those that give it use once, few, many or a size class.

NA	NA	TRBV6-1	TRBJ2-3	CASSFGTQNTDTQYF	TGTGCCAGCAGTTTCGGGACTCAAAACACAGATACGCAGTATTTT
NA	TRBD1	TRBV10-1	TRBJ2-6	CARGGAGANVLTF	TGCGCCAGAGGGGGCGCTGGGGCCAACGTCCTGACTTTC
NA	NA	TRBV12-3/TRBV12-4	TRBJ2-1	CASSPGTRDYEQFF	TGTGCCAGCAGCCCCGGGACTCGGGACTATGAGCAGTTCTTC
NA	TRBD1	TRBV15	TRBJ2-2	CATWGQGNTGELFF	TGTGCCACTTGGGGACAGGGGAACACCGGGGAGCTGTTTTTT
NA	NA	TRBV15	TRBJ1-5	CATSSTGTLINQPQHF	TGTGCCACCAGCAGTACCGGGACACTCATCAATCAGCCCCAGCATTTT
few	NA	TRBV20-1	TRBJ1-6	CSARAQGVALHF	TGCAGTGCTAGGGCCCAGGGAGTGGCCCTCCACTTT
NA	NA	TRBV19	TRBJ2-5	CASTPNGLETQYF	TGTGCCAGTACCCCCAACGGCCTAGAGACCCAGTACTTC
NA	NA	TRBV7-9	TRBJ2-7	CASSYRTGSSYEQYF	TGTGCCAGCAGCTATAGGACGGGGAGCTCCTACGAGCAGTACTTC
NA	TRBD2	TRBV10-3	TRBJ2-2	CTISESPSRGGTGELFF	TGTACTATCAGTGAGTCTCCGTCGCGGGGGGGTACCGGGGAGCTGTTTTTT
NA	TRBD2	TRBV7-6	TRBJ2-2	CASSLANILAGSAGELFF	TGTGCCAGCAGCTTAGCGAATATACTAGCGGGGTCAGCCGGGGAGCTGTTTTTT
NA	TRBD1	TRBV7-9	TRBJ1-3	CASSNRGFGHTIYF	TGTGCCAGCAGCAACAGGGGGTTTGGACACACCATATATTTT
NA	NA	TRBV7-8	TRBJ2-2	CASGHTGELFF	TGTGCCAGCGGGCACACCGGGGAGCTGTTTTTT
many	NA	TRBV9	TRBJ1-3	CASSVLGDGTGNTIYF	TGTGCCAGCAGCGTATTGGGAGACGGTACTGGAAACACCATATATTTT
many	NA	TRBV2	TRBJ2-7	CASSKEAYEQYF	TGTGCCAGCAGTAAGGAGGCCTACGAGCAGTACTTC
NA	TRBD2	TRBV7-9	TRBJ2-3	CASSLPLAGGPLWDTQYF	TGTGCCAGCAGCTTGCCCTTAGCGGGAGGGCCATTATGGGATACGCAGTATTTT
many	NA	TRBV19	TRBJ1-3	CASSMEGNTIYF	TGTGCCAGTAGTATGGAGGGAAACACCATATATTTT
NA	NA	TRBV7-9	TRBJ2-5	CASSLELKETQYF	TGTGCCAGCAGCTTAGAGCTTAAAGAGACCCAGTACTTC
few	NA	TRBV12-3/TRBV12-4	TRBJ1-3	CASTQFSSGNTIYF	TGTGCCAGCACTCAATTCAGCTCTGGAAACACCATATATTTT
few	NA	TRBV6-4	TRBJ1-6	CASSDSIHSPLHF	TGTGCCAGCAGTGACTCGATTCATTCACCCCTCCACTTT
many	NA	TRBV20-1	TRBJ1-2	CSARLSVTVLRYTF	TGCAGTGCTAGACTCTCCGTTACAGTTCTCCGCTACACCTTC
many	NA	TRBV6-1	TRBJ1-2	CASSEADYGYTF	TGTGCCAGCAGTGAGGCAGACTATGGCTACACCTTC
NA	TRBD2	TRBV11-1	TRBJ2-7	CATSDGAGDAYEQYF	TGTGCCACCAGTGATGGGGCGGGAGATGCCTACGAGCAGTACTTC
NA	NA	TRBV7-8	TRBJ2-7	CASSVARTAGYEQYF	TGTGCCAGCAGCGTCGCCCGGACAGCTGGTTACGAGCAGTACTTC
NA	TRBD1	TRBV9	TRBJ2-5	CASSVGAFPGQQETQYF	TGTGCCAGCAGCGTGGGGGCTTTTCCGGGACAGCAAGAGACCCAGTACTTC
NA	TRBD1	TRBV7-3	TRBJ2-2	CASSPRDSRIGELFF	TGTGCCAGCAGCCCCCGGGACAGCAGGATCGGGGAGCTGTTTTTT
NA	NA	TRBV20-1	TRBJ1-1	CSATPGGAVTEAFF	TGCAGTGCTACCCCGGGAGGTGCGGTTACTGAAGCTTTCTTT
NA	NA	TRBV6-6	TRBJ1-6	CAGSIAYNSPLHF	TGTGCCGGCTCAATTGCCTATAATTCACCCCTCCACTTT
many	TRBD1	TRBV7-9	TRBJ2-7	CASSRTGGYEQYF	TGTGCCAGCAGTCGGACAGGGGGTTACGAGCAGTACTTC
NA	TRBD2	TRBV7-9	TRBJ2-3	CASSGRGGPTDTQYF	TGTGCCAGCAGCGGCCGGGGGGGGCCCACAGATACGCAGTATTTT
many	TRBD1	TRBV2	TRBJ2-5	CASRRDRQETQYF	TGTGCCAGCAGAAGGGACAGGCAAGAGACCCAGTACTTC
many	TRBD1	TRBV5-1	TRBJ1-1	CASSLTGEDTEAFF	TGCGCCAGCAGCTTAACAGGGGAGGACACTGAAGCTTTCTTT
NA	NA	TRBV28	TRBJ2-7	CASSLWRASSYEQYF	TGTGCCAGCAGTTTATGGCGCGCAAGCTCCTACGAGCAGTACTTC
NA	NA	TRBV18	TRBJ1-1	CASSPLGGSDTEAFF	TGTGCCAGCTCACCCCTTGGGGGATCGGACACTGAAGCTTTCTTT
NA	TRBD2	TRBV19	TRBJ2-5	CASKGLAGGQETQYF	TGTGCCAGTAAAGGACTAGCGGGAGGACAAGAGACCCAGTACTTC
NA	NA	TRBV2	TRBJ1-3	CASTLSNTAGNTIYF	TGTGCCAGCACTCTTTCGAATACGGCAGGAAACACCATATATTTT
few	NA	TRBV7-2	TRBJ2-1	CASSPGTAYNEQFF	TGTGCCAGCAGCCCCGGGACGGCTTACAATGAGCAGTTCTTC
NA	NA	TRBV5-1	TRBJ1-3	CASGGAQDSGNTIYF	TGCGCCAGTGGGGGGGCTCAGGACTCTGGAAACACCATATATTTT
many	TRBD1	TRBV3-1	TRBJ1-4	CASSIQGGEKLFF	TGTGCCAGCAGCATCCAGGGGGGTGAAAAACTGTTTTTT
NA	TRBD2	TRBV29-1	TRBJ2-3	CRVERYSGRRTDTQYF	TGCCGCGTTGAAAGGTATAGCGGGAGGCGCACAGATACGCAGTATTTT
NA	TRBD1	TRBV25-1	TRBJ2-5	CASRGQGNMETQYF	TGTGCCAGCAGGGGACAGGGGAATATGGAGACCCAGTACTTC
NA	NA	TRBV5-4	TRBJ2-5	CATNEGGELETQYF	TGTGCCACCAACGAAGGGGGGGAATTGGAGACCCAGTACTTC
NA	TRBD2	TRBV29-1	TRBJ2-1	CSVVRLAGPDTQFF	TGCAGCGTTGTTAGGTTAGCGGGACCAGATACGCAGTTCTTC
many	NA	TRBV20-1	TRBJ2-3	CSARDYREPDTQYF	TGCAGTGCTAGAGATTACAGGGAGCCAGATACGCAGTATTTT
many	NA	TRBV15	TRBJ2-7	CATSRDRVRGHYEQYF	TGTGCCACCAGCAGAGATCGAGTGCGGGGGCACTACGAGCAGTACTTC
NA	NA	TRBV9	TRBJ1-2	CASSIAAWASNGYTF	TGTGCCAGCAGCATAGCTGCGTGGGCGAGCAACGGCTACACCTTC
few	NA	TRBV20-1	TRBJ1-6	CSARVMEDSPLHF	TGCAGTGCTAGAGTAATGGAGGATTCACCCCTCCACTTT
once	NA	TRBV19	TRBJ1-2	CASSRLTSNYGYTF	TGTGCCAGTAGTAGACTGACTTCTAACTATGGCTACACCTTC
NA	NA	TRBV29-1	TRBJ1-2	CSVERPGAGGYTF	TGCAGCGTTGAACGCCCGGGGGCTGGGGGCTACACCTTC
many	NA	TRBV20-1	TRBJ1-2	CSARVPTGGGYTF	TGCAGTGCTAGGGTTCCGACAGGAGGCGGCTACACCTTC
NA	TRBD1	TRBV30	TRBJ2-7	CAWGGQNYEQYF	TGTGCCTGGGGGGGACAGAACTACGAGCAGTACTTC
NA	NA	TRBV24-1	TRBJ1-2	CATSVGFYGYTF	TGTGCCACCAGTGTGGGTTTTTATGGCTACACCTTC
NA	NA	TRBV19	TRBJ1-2	CASSMGQNYGYTF	TGTGCCAGTAGTATGGGGCAGAACTATGGCTACACCTTC
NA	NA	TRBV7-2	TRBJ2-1	CASSSQGKYNEQFF	TGTGCCAGCAGCTCTCAGGGTAAATACAATGAGCAGTTCTTC
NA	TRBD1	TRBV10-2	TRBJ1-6	CASSAQGSGTFSPLHF	TGCGCCAGCAGTGCACAGGGGAGCGGTACGTTTTCACCCCTCCACTTT
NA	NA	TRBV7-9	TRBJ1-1	CASSSSPYEAFF	TGTGCCAGCAGCAGCAGCCCTTATGAAGCTTTCTTT
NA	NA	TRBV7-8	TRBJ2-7	CASSVSHQRGEQYF	TGTGCCAGCAGCGTATCCCATCAGAGGGGCGAGCAGTACTTC
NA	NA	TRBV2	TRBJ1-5	CASRQGWIGQPQHF	TGTGCCAGCAGACAGGGTTGGATCGGTCAGCCCCAGCATTTT
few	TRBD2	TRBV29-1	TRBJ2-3	CSVGSGTSFADTQYF	TGCAGCGTTGGATCCGGGACTAGCTTTGCAGATACGCAGTATTTT
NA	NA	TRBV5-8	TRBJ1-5	CASSSGQGRVQPQHF	TGTGCCAGCAGTTCGGGGCAGGGACGGGTTCAGCCCCAGCATTTT